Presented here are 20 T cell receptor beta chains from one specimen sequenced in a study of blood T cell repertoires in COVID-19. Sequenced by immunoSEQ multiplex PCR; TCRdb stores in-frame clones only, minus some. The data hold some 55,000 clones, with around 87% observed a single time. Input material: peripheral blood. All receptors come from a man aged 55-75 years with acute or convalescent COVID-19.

CDR3 nucleotide sequence: TGTGCCAGCAGTTACAGAGGACTAGCAAAAACAGATACGCAGTATTTT. It codes for CASSYRGLAKTDTQYF. This chain uses TRBV6-2 or TRBV6-3 with TRBJ2-3, with TRBD2 identical over 8 bases. CDR1 MNHEY and CDR2 SVGEGT come from the germline V gene. The CDR3 extends over 16 amino acids. The V segment lost 2 bases and the J segment 3 bases; nucleotides outside the gene matches: 7.

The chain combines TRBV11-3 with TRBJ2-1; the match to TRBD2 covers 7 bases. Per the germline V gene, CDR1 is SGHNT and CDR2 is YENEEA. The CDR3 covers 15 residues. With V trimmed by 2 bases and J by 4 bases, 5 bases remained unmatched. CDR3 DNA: TGTGCCAGCAGCTTAATAGCGGGTTCATACAATGAGCAGTTCTTC. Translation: CASSLIAGSYNEQFF.

CDR3 protein: CASSYSTGAGYGYTF. CDR3 DNA: TGTGCCAGCAGTTACTCGACAGGGGCCGGCTATGGCTACACCTTC. The chain uses TRBV6-5 and TRBJ1-2, with 8 bases aligning to TRBD1. Germline V gene sequence: CDR1 MNHEY, CDR2 SVGAGI. V was pared by 0 bases and J by 4 bases, with 4 bases of the junction left unmatched. The CDR3 has 15 residues.

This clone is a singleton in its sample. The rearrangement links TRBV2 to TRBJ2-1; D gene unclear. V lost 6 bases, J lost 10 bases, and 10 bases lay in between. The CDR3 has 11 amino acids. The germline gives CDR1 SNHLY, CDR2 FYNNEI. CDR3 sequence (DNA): TGTGCCAGCAGACTTGAGTGGGAGCAGTTCTTC. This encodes CASRLEWEQFF. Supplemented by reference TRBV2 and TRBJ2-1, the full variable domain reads EPEVTQTPSHQVTQMGQEVILRCVPISNHLYFYWYRQILGQKVEFLVSFYNNEISEKSEIFDDQFSVERPDGSNFTLKIRSTKLEDSAMYFCASRLEWEQFFGPGTRLTVL.

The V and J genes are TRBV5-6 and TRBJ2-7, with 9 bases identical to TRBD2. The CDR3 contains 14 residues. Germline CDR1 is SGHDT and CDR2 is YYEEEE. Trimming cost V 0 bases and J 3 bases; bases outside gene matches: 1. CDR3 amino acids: CASSLGLADYEQYF. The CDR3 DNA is TGTGCCAGCAGCTTGGGACTAGCGGACTACGAGCAGTACTTC.

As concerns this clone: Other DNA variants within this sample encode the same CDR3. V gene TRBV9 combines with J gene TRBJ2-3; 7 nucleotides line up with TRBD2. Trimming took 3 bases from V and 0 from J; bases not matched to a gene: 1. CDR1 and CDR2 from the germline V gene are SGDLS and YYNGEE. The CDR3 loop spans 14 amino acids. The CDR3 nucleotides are TGTGCCAGCAGCGGGGGGGGTAGCACAGATACGCAGTATTTT. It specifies CASSGGGSTDTQYF.

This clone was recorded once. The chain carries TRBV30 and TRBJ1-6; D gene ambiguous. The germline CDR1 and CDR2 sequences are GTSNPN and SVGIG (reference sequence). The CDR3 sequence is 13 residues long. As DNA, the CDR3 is TGTGCTCTCCAGGAACAGAGCAATTCACCCCTCCACTTT. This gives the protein CALQEQSNSPLHF. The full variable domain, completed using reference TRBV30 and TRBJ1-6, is SQTIHQWPATLVQPVGSPLSLECTVEGTSNPNLYWYRQAAGRGLQLLFYSVGIGQISSEVPQNLSASRPQDRQFILSSKKLLLSDSGFYLCALQEQSNSPLHFGNGTRLTVT.

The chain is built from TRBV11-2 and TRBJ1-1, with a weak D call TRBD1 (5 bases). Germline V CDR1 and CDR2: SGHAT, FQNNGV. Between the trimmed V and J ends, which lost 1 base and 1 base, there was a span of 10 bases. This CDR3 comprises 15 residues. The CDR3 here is CASSLVGHGNTEAFF. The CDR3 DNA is TGTGCCAGCAGCTTAGTAGGACACGGGAACACTGAAGCTTTCTTT.

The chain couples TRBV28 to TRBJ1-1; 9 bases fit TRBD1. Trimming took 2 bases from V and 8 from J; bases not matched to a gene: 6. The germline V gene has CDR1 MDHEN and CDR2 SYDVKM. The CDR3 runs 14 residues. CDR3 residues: CASSLGTGLGEAFF. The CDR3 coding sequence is TGTGCCAGCAGTTTAGGGACAGGGTTAGGGGAAGCTTTCTTT. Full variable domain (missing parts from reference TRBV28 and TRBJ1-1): DVKVTQSSRYLVKRTGEKVFLECVQDMDHENMFWYRQDPGLGLRLIYFSYDVKMKEKGDIPEGYSVSREKKERFSLILESASTNQTSMYLCASSLGTGLGEAFFGQGTRLTVV.

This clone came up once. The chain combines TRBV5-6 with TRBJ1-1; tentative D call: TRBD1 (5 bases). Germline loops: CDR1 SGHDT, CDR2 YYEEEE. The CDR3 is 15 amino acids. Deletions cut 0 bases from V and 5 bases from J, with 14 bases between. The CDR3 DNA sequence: TGTGCCAGCAGCTTGGCCGACAGTTTATGGACTGAAGCTTTCTTT. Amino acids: CASSLADSLWTEAFF.

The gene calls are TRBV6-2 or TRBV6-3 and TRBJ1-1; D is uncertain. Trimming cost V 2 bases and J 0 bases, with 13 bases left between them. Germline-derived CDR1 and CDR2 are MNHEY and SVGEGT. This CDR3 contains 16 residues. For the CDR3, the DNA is TGTGCCAGCAGTTACGGACTGGGATCGATGAACACTGAAGCTTTCTTT. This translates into CASSYGLGSMNTEAFF.

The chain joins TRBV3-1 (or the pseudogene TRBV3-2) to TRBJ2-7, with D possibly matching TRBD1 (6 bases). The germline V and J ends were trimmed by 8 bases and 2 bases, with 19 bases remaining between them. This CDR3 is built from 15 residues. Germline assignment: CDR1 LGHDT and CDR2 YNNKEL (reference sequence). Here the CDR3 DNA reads TGTGCCAGCGCCGGGCCCTATTGGGGGCCCTACGAGCAGTACTTC. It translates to CASAGPYWGPYEQYF.

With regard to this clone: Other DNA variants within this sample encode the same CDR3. CDR3 DNA sequence: TGTGCCAGCAGCGACGGGACTCCCCTTAAGGCCCAGTACTTC. It translates to CASSDGTPLKAQYF. J is TRBJ2-5 and V is TRBV13, with D tentatively TRBD2 (6 bases). V was pared by 5 bases and J by 9 bases, with 19 bases between. Germline V gene lookup returns CDR1 PRHDT and CDR2 FYEKMQ (reference sequence). The CDR3 length is 14 residues.

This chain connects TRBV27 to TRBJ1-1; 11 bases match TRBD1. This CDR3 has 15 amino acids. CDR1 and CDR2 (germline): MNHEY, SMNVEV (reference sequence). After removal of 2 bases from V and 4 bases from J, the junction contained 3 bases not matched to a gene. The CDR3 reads CASSLVGTGGTEAFF. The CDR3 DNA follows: TGTGCCAGCAGTTTAGTTGGGACAGGGGGCACTGAAGCTTTCTTT.

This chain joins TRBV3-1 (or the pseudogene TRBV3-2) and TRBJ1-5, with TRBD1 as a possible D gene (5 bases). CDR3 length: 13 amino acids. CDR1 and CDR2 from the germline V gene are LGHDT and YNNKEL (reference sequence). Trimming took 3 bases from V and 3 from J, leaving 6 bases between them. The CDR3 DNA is TGTGCCAGCAGCCAGGGGCCCAATCAGCCCCAGCATTTT. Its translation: CASSQGPNQPQHF.

The CDR3 DNA reads TGCGCCAGCAGCGAGGGGACAGGGGACAATCAGCCCCAGCATTTT. This codes for CASSEGTGDNQPQHF. The gene calls are TRBV5-1 and TRBJ1-5, with TRBD1 matching 10 bases. The CDR3 is made up of 15 amino acids. From germline, CDR1 is SGHRS and CDR2 YFSETQ. The J segment lost 3 bases and the V segment lost 4 bases, leaving 4 bases of the junction unmatched.

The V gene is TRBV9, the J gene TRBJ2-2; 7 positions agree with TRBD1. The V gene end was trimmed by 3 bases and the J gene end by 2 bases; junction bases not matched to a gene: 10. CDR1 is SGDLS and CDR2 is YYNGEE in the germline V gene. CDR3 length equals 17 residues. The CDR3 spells CASSDPPGTANTGELFF. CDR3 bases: TGTGCCAGCAGCGACCCTCCCGGGACAGCCAACACCGGGGAGCTGTTTTTT.

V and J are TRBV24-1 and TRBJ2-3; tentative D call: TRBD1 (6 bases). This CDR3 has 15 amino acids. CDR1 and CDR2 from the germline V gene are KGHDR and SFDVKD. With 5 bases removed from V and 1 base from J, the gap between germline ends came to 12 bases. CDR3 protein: CATSGGTPGTDTQYF. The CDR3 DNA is TGTGCCACCAGTGGAGGGACACCTGGCACAGATACGCAGTATTTT.

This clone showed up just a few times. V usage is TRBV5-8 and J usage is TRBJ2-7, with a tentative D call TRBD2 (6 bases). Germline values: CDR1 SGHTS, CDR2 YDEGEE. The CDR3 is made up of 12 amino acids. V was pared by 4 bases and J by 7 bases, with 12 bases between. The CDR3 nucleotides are TGTGCCAGCAGCGCGGGATTGGGGGAGCAGTACTTC. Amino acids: CASSAGLGEQYF.

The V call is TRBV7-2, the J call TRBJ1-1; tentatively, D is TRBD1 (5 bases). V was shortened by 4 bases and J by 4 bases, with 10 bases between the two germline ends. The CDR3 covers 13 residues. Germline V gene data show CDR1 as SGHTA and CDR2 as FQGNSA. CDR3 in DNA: TGTGCCAGCAGCTCCCAGGGCCCCACTGAAGCTTTCTTT. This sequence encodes CASSSQGPTEAFF.